This T cell receptor (beta chain) was profiled in a study of cytomegalovirus exposure and HLA in healthy donors. The wider study: The use of the same platform for the 95 to 150 validation repertoires and the 550 to 700 first-cohort repertoires was reported by a later analysis. Regarding the study as a whole: One later analysis, an examination of the 100 to 150 validation repertoires, found that first-cohort TCR clusters tended to co-occur in them. Listed as cytomegalovirus-associated were 150 or so TCR beta chains.

Some clones are missing from TCRdb's copy, which holds only in-frame ones; the method was immunoSEQ multiplex PCR. This sample carries about 250,000 clones, about 88% of them seen once, and the ten largest clones take 12%. Comment on this clone: The antigen is not known.

The CDR3 covers 13 residues. Trimming stripped 5 bases from V and 6 bases from J, with 13 bases between. Per the germline V gene, CDR1 is SGHTA and CDR2 is FQGNSA. J is TRBJ1-2 and V is TRBV7-2, with D maybe TRBD1 (6 bases). The TCR comes from a man between 18 and 29 years old in good health and CMV-seropositive. The sequenced sample consisted of PBMCs. The CDR3 is CASSDLRGNGYTF. DNA for the CDR3: TGTGCCAGCAGCGATCTCAGGGGCAATGGCTACACCTTC.